The 18 T cell receptor beta chains in this list originate from one sample, sequenced in a study of OX40 agonist ivuxolimab in advanced cancers. Clones were read by immunoSEQ multiplex PCR, and TCRdb kept only the in-frame ones, dropping some. The data show about 22,000 clones, around 83% seen once. Sample: CD4+ or CD8+ T cells sorted from blood, taken in a trial of the OX40 agonist ivuxolimab. These receptors were taken from an adult with an advanced solid tumor such as melanoma, head and neck, liver or kidney cancer.

The J gene is TRBJ1-4, the V gene TRBV6-5; D is ambiguous. With 0 bases removed from V and 0 bases from J, the gap between germline ends came to 8 bases. This CDR3 comprises 16 residues. Germline V gene lookup returns CDR1 MNHEY and CDR2 SVGAGI. The CDR3 nucleotides are TGTGCCAGCAGTTACTCCCCCATTGCAACTAATGAAAAACTGTTTTTT. Amino acid sequence: CASSYSPIATNEKLFF.

The chain carries TRBV19 and TRBJ1-3; no reliable D call. This CDR3 is 15 amino acids long. V was cut by 6 bases and J by 6 bases, with 18 bases left in between. CDR1 is LNHDA, CDR2 SQIVND, per germline (reference sequence). The CDR3 region is CASSVVGLRKNTIYF. The CDR3 DNA reads as TGTGCCAGTAGCGTAGTTGGACTGCGCAAAAACACCATATATTTT.

The V call is TRBV19, the J call TRBJ2-6; TRBD1 matches 8 bases. V lost 8 bases to trimming and J lost 0 bases; unmatched junction nucleotides: 12. Germline lookup yields CDR1 LNHDA and CDR2 SQIVND (reference sequence). This CDR3 is built from 18 residues. CDR3 sequence reads: CASSGGPGGSSGANVLTF. The CDR3 bases are TGTGCCAGTTCAGGAGGGCCAGGGGGCAGCTCTGGGGCCAACGTCCTGACTTTC.

The V call is TRBV7-8, the J call TRBJ1-3; D remains ambiguous. V was clipped by 10 bases and J by 0 bases, with 10 bases between them. The CDR3 runs to 13 residues. The germline gives CDR1 SGHVS, CDR2 FQNEAQ. CDR3 residues: CATSLSSGNTIYF. CDR3 coding DNA: TGTGCCACCTCGCTCAGCTCTGGAAACACCATATATTTT.

The rearrangement joins TRBV27 to TRBJ1-3; D remains unclear. The germline V and J ends were trimmed by 2 bases and 2 bases, with 10 bases remaining between them. CDR3 length equals 15 residues. The V gene's germline CDR1 is MNHEY and CDR2 SMNVEV (reference sequence). CDR3 DNA sequence: TGTGCCAGCAGTTTAGTCGGGATACCTGGAAACACCATATATTTT. Its protein is CASSLVGIPGNTIYF.

The rearrangement links TRBV7-2 to TRBJ2-7; 10 bases match TRBD2. CDR3 length equals 14 residues. V lost 7 bases and J lost 7; bases outside the gene matches: 10. Per the germline V gene, CDR1 is SGHTA and CDR2 is FQGNSA. CDR3 protein: CASKRTSGIGEQYF. CDR3 in DNA: TGTGCCAGCAAGAGGACTAGCGGTATTGGGGAGCAGTACTTC.

V is TRBV5-1 and J is TRBJ1-5, with TRBD1 matching 12 bases. The CDR3 runs to 18 residues. V dropped 6 bases and J dropped 0; count of bases not matched to a gene: 10. CDR1 and CDR2 from the germline V gene are SGHRS and YFSETQ. In nucleotides, the CDR3 is TGCGCCAGCAACTGGGACAGGGGGCAAGGATATAGCAATCAGCCCCAGCATTTT. Its translation: CASNWDRGQGYSNQPQHF. Combining the CDR3 with reference TRBV5-1 and TRBJ1-5 gives the whole variable domain KAGVTQTPRYLIKTRGQQVTLSCSPISGHRSVSWYQQTPGQGLQFLFEYFSETQRNKGNFPGRFSGRQFSNSRSEMNVSTLELGDSALYLCASNWDRGQGYSNQPQHFGDGTRLSIL.

The table lists this clone with a few counts. The chain employs TRBV29-1 and TRBJ1-1; D remains ambiguous. Per the germline V gene, CDR1 is SQVTM and CDR2 is ANQGSEA. The CDR3 is 13 amino acids. The V end was cut by 7 bases, the J end by 3 bases, with 15 bases between. DNA for the CDR3: TGCAGCGCCCGATATCGAGAGTACACTGAAGCTTTCTTT. This encodes CSARYREYTEAFF.

This sequence joins TRBV4-1 and TRBJ2-2; 8 bases agree with TRBD2. The germline V gene encodes CDR1 MGHRA and CDR2 YSYEKL. The V and J ends lost 5 bases and 1 base, in that order; junction bases with no gene match: 0. The CDR3 consists of 14 residues. The CDR3 protein is CASSTSGNTGELFF. The CDR3 DNA reads TGCGCCAGCAGCACTAGCGGGAACACCGGGGAGCTGTTTTTT.

On this clone: The sample contains more than one DNA sequence encoding this CDR3. The chain couples TRBV7-9 to TRBJ2-7; no clear D gene. Trimming cost V 1 base and J 11 bases, with 18 bases left between them. This CDR3 has 14 residues. From germline, CDR1 is SEHNR and CDR2 FQNEAQ (reference sequence). The CDR3 DNA is TGTGCCAGCAGCTTAGGAACGGTGAATTTTGACGAGTACTTC. Encoded protein: CASSLGTVNFDEYF.

The V gene is TRBV27, the J gene TRBJ2-3; D unresolved. Germline V CDR1 and CDR2: MNHEY, SMNVEV (reference sequence). Trimming took off 7 bases at V and 6 bases at J, with 8 bases between the two ends. CDR3 length: 11 residues. As DNA, the CDR3 is TGTGCCAGCACCTCGGGTGATACGCAGTATTTT. Its protein is CASTSGDTQYF.

This rearrangement joins TRBV28 to TRBJ1-5; D unclear. The CDR3 consists of 11 residues. V was clipped by 10 bases and J by 2 bases, with 6 bases between them. CDR1 MDHEN and CDR2 SYDVKM come from the germline V gene. CDR3 in amino acids: CATGRNQPQHF. DNA of the CDR3: TGTGCCACCGGACGCAATCAGCCCCAGCATTTT.

This clone was detected once. This chain uses TRBV18 with TRBJ2-1; 8 bases align to TRBD1. V shed 3 bases and J 11 bases; nucleotides not matched to a gene: 15. This CDR3 contains 16 residues. Germline V lookup: CDR1 KGHSH, CDR2 LQKENI. The DNA for the CDR3 is TGTGCCAGCTCACCTCCCCGGGACAGGACTACAATGAAGCAGTTCTTC. Translating it yields CASSPPRDRTTMKQFF.

The chain combines TRBV19 with TRBJ1-5, with 11 positions matching TRBD1. V was pared by 1 base and J by 7 bases, with 12 bases of the junction left unmatched. This CDR3 contains 18 residues. The V gene's germline CDR1 is LNHDA and CDR2 SQIVND (reference sequence). The CDR3 here is CASSIGFRDRGTQQPQHF. The CDR3 DNA is TGTGCCAGTAGTATAGGTTTCCGGGACAGGGGGACTCAACAGCCCCAGCATTTT. The variable domain in full, completed from reference TRBV19 and TRBJ1-5, reads DGGITQSPKYLFRKEGQNVTLSCEQNLNHDAMYWYRQDPGQGLRLIYYSQIVNDFQKGDIAEGYSVSREKKESFPLTVTSAQKNPTAFYLCASSIGFRDRGTQQPQHFGDGTRLSIL.

This rearrangement joins TRBV18 to TRBJ1-4; the D is unclear. The V gene's germline CDR1 is KGHSH and CDR2 LQKENI. There are 15 residues in the CDR3. Trimming shortened V by 3 bases and J by 4 bases, and 12 bases separated the two germline ends. Written as DNA, the CDR3 is TGTGCCAGCTCACCTTCCGTAGGACTTAATGAAAAACTGTTTTTT. Translating gives CASSPSVGLNEKLFF.

The chain joins TRBV6-5 to TRBJ1-3; 7 positions match TRBD1. The CDR3 loop spans 16 amino acids. Germline V CDR1 and CDR2: MNHEY, SVGAGI. J gave up 0 bases and V 0 bases, and 2 bases lay outside the gene matches. CDR3: CASSYSGTDSGNTIYF. In nucleotides, the CDR3 is TGTGCCAGCAGTTACTCGGGGACAGACTCTGGAAACACCATATATTTT.

The chain has TRBV5-6 and TRBJ1-3; D gene ambiguous. Trimming took 9 bases from V and 0 from J, leaving 13 bases between them. Germline CDR1 reads SGHDT; CDR2 reads YYEEEE. There are 14 residues in the CDR3. Here the CDR3 reads CATEFGSSGNTIYF. DNA of the CDR3: TGTGCCACCGAGTTTGGGTCCTCTGGAAACACCATATATTTT.

V usage is TRBV5-1 and J usage is TRBJ2-1; D not resolved. The V and J ends lost 0 bases and 10 bases respectively, with 11 bases between them. The V gene's germline CDR1 is SGHRS and CDR2 YFSETQ. CDR3 length equals 13 residues. The CDR3 loop reads CASSLVGKEEQFF. The CDR3 DNA sequence: TGCGCCAGCAGCTTGGTGGGAAAGGAGGAGCAGTTCTTC.